The present entry profiles one TCR beta chain with its context. What it recognizes is unknown. The data are from a study of CXCR3-negative and CXCR3-positive naive CD8 T cells. Via 5' RACE with UMI labels, TRB cDNA libraries were prepared. Reanalyzing the 5' RACE reads, TCRdb keeps one entry per CDR3 protein, without DNA. The table lists about 43,000 distinct CDR3 sequences. General observations from the study: Most assays used freshly isolated PBMCs, as cryopreservation partially reduced CXCR3. Naive subsets had comparable surface CD5; TCR strength was inferred from TRB CDR3 properties. Both naive subsets had comparably high diversity; memory CD8+ cells much lower. Naive CXCR3-positive and CXCR3-negative cells shared similar TRBV-TRBJ usage, unlike memory cells.

Germline CDR1 and CDR2: DFQATT and SNEGSKA (reference sequence). This CDR3 has 15 residues. The V and J genes are TRBV20-1 and TRBJ1-3; TCRdb reports TRBD1, a call that lacks DNA to check it against. The clonotype comes from a human donor in good health. Some clones in this sample may be carry-over from other donors' samples. Input material: memory CD8+ T cells from blood. CDR3 amino acids: CSASHAGGVGNTIYF.